Listed below are T cell receptor beta chains from one sample, sequenced in a study of T cells expressing NK-cell markers. From its re-call of the 5' RACE reads, TCRdb lists each CDR3 protein once, without DNA. The repertoire table contains 500,000 or so distinct CDR3 sequences. What was sequenced was blood T cells: a sorted CD56 or NKG2C T cell subset, CD4+ or CD8+ T cells, or bulk PBMC T cells (not recorded which). The receptors originated from a man aged 18 to 30 in good health. The CDR3 runs from the conserved cysteine through the conserved F or W.

v_gene	j_gene	CDR3aa
TRBV4-2	TRBJ2-3	CASSQDFSGRKGGDTQYF
TRBV7-2	TRBJ2-3	CASTSNLGGGDTQYF
TRBV5-6	TRBJ1-4	CASSHSGRNEKLFF
TRBV6-6	TRBJ1-1	CASSYALGTEAFF
TRBV5-1	TRBJ2-1	CASSGGLAGYNEQFF
TRBV28	TRBJ2-3	CASRGVSGSTDTQYF
TRBV18	TRBJ2-5	CASSPLEGSAGETQYF
TRBV12-3/TRBV12-4	TRBJ2-1	CASSLSRSSYNEQFF
TRBV12-3/TRBV12-4	TRBJ2-5	CASRPGTPAETQYF
TRBV20-1	TRBJ2-3	CSALGLAGITDTQYF
TRBV12-3/TRBV12-4	TRBJ1-2	CASSINYGYTF
TRBV6-1	TRBJ1-1	CASSGAGNTEAFF
TRBV7-3	TRBJ2-1	CASSLQQLARPPDNEQFF
TRBV12-3/TRBV12-4	TRBJ2-1	CASTQGPGLGPNEQFF
TRBV7-9	TRBJ2-2	CASSPGGTGELFF
TRBV7-6	TRBJ2-5	CASSLGVLAGIWTQYF
TRBV5-1	TRBJ1-5	CASSQGPEVTQPQHF
TRBV7-9	TRBJ2-1	CASSWGTATYNEQFF
TRBV7-6	TRBJ2-1	CASSFISLAGVRNEQFF
TRBV9	TRBJ2-3	CASSVGREGLDTQYF
TRBV19	TRBJ1-1	CASQLRTSGANTEAFF
TRBV7-6	TRBJ2-7	CASSKAGVTYEQYF
TRBV11-2	TRBJ2-2	CAIRGSWNPGELFF
TRBV12-3/TRBV12-4	TRBJ2-5	CASSFRKGQGLGETQYF
TRBV20-1	TRBJ2-1	CSARAPSSSYNEQFF
TRBV10-3	TRBJ2-1	CAIRRTSLGNEQFF
TRBV27	TRBJ2-3	CASSLSVANTDTQYF
TRBV4-3	TRBJ2-7	CASSRSSETSRMEQYF
TRBV12-3/TRBV12-4	TRBJ1-4	CASGTLPEKLFF
TRBV6-1	TRBJ1-1	CASAFLGRPEAFF
TRBV20-1	TRBJ2-2	CSARDLRTGNTGELFF
TRBV4-3	TRBJ2-7	CASSQDYLGTYEQYF
TRBV27	TRBJ2-4	CASRPREGRGNIQYF
TRBV5-5	TRBJ2-2	CASSLDPQTTGELFF
TRBV20-1	TRBJ2-7	CSARKVGTSRYEQYF
TRBV30	TRBJ2-5	CAWSVAGGLQTQYF
TRBV10-3	TRBJ2-3	CAIREERGTDTQYF